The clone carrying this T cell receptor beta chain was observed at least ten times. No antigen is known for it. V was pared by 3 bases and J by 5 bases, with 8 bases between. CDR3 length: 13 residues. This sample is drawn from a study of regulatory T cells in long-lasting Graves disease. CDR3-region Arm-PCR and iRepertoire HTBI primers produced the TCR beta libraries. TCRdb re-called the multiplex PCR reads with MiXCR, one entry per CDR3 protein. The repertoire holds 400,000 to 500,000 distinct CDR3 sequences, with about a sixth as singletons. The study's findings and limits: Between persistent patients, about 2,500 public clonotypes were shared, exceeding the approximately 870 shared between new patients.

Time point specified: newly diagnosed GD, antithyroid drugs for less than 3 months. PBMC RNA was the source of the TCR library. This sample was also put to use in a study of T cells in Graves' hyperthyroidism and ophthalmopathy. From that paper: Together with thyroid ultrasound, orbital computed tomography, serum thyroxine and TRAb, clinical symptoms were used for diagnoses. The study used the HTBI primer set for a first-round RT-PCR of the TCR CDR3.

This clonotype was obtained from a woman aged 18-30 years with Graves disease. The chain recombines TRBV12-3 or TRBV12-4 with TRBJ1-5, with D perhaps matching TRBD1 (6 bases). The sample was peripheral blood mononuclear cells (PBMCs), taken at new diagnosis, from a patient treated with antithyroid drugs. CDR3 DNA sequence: TGTGCCAGCAGTTTTGGGGGCGATCAGCCCCAGCATTTT. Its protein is CASSFGGDQPQHF.